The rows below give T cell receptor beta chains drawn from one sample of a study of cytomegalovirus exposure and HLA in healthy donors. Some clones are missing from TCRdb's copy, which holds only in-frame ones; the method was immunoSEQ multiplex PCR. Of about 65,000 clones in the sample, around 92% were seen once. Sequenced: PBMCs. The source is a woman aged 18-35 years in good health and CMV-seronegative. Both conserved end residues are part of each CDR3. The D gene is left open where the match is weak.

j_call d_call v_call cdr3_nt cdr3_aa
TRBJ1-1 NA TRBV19 TGTGCCAGTAGTATGTCAGGGGCAACTGAAGCTTTCTTT CASSMSGATEAFF
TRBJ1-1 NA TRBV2 TGTGCCAGCAGTTTTCTGGGACTAGAAGCTTTCTTT CASSFLGLEAFF
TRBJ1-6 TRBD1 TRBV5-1 TGCGCCAGCAGCTTGGAAACAGGGGACAGGGGAGTCTCACCCCTCCACTTT CASSLETGDRGVSPLHF
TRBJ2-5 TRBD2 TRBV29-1 TGCAGCGTTAACGCAATCCAGCCTAGCGGGAGTGAGACCCAGTACTTC CSVNAIQPSGSETQYF
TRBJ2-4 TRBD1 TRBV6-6 TGTGCCAGCAGTTACTCGGACAGGGGCAAAAACATTCAGTACTTC CASSYSDRGKNIQYF
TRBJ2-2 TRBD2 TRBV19 TGTGCCAGTAGTATGGAGGGACTAGCGGGCCTGAACACCGGGGAGCTGTTTTTT CASSMEGLAGLNTGELFF
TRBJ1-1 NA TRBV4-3 TGCGCCAGCAGCCAAGTCGGAGGCTACACTGAAGCTTTCTTT CASSQVGGYTEAFF
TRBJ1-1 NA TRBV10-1 TGCGCCAGCAGTGAGTATCGGGGTAACACTGAAGCTTTCTTT CASSEYRGNTEAFF
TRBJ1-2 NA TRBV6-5 TGTGCCAGCAGTCACGACTCACCCTATGGCTACACCTTC CASSHDSPYGYTF
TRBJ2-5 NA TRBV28 TGTGCCAGCAGTACCAATGAGAGTGAAGAGACCCAGTACTTC CASSTNESEETQYF
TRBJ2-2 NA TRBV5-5 TGTGCCAGCAGCTTGTCTTCCCCCGGGGAGCTGTTTTTT CASSLSSPGELFF
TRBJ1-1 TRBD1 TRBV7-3 TGTGCCAGCAGCTTAAAATCCGCAGGGGGCCGCCTGGCCACATTGGCGAACACTGAAGCTTTCTTT CASSLKSAGGRLATLANTEAFF
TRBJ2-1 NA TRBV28 TGTGCCAGCACCCTCAGGCGGACGGGAACTCATGAGCAGTTCTTC CASTLRRTGTHEQFF
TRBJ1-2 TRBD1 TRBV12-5 TGTGCTAGTGGGCCTCCCCTCGGACAGGGGGCCTATGGCTACACCTTC CASGPPLGQGAYGYTF
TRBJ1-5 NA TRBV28 TGTGCCAGCGGTACAGGGACCTATCAGCCCCAGCATTTT CASGTGTYQPQHF
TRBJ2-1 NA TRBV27 TGTGCCAGCAATCCTAGGGGGGGGAACGTTTGGAATGAGCAGTTCTTC CASNPRGGNVWNEQFF
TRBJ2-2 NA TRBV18 TGTGCCAGCTCACCTGTGACAGGAAACACCGGGGAGCTGTTTTTT CASSPVTGNTGELFF
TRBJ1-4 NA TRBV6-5 TGTGCCAGCAGGGAAACCGGTGGAGGGAATGAAAAACTGTTTTTT CASRETGGGNEKLFF
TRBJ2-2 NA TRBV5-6 TGTGCCAGCAGCTTACTGCAGGGTAACACCGGGGAGCTGTTTTTT CASSLLQGNTGELFF
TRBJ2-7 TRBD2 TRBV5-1 TGCGCCAGCAGCTTGGGGCCTAGCGGGACCTACGAGCAGTACTTC CASSLGPSGTYEQYF